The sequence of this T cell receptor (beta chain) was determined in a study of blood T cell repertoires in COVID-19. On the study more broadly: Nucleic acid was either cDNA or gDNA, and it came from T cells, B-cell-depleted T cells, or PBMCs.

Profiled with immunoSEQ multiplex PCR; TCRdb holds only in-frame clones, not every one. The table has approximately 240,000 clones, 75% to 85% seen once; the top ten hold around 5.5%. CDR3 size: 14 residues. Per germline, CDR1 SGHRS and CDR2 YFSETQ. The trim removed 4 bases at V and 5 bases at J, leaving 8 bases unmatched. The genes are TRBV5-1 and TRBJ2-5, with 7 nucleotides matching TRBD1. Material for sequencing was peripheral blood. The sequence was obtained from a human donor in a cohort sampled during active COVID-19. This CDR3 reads CASSGMTGIETQYF. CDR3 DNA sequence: TGCGCCAGCAGCGGGATGACAGGGATCGAGACCCAGTACTTC.